The T cell receptor beta chain described here comes from a study of OX40 agonist ivuxolimab in advanced cancers. Study-level background: Patients with prior anti-PD-1, anti-PD-L1 or anti-CTLA-4 therapy were eligible; approximately 40% had some.

The assay was immunoSEQ multiplex PCR, and TCRdb's table has in-frame clones only and misses some. This sample has tens of thousands of clones, with 85% to 90% found just once. Germline assignment: CDR1 SEHNR and CDR2 FQNEAQ (reference sequence). This CDR3 has 14 residues. V lost 5 bases, J lost 5 bases, and 6 bases stayed unmatched. The cohort excluded patients with autoimmune disease history or systemic immunosuppression. The TCR originated in an adult with an advanced solid tumor such as melanoma, head and neck, liver or kidney cancer. The specimen comprised CD4+ or CD8+ T cells sorted from blood, sampled in a trial of the OX40 agonist ivuxolimab. The chain combines TRBV7-9 with TRBJ1-5; 7 bases agree with TRBD1. CDR3 residues: CASSPLTGHQPQHF. CDR3 nucleotides: TGTGCCAGCAGCCCACTGACAGGGCATCAGCCCCAGCATTTT.